Listed here are 13 T cell receptor beta chains from one sample, sequenced in a study of cytomegalovirus exposure and HLA in healthy donors. The study ran its PCR with 60 Vbeta and 13 Jbeta primers. Repertoires were generated with immunoSEQ multiplex PCR, while TCRdb's copy carries only in-frame clones and drops some. The repertoire includes some 96,000 clones, around 64% of them detected once, and roughly 3% sits in the top ten. What was sequenced was PBMCs. The receptors shown here come from a man aged 55 to 69 in good health and CMV-seronegative.

This clone was seen only a few times. The gene calls are TRBV29-1 and TRBJ2-1, with D perhaps matching TRBD2 (6 bases). CDR1 SQVTM and CDR2 ANQGSEA come from the germline V gene. CDR3 length equals 13 residues. The germline V and J ends were trimmed by 5 bases and 0 bases, with 8 bases remaining between them. As DNA, the CDR3 is TGCAGCGTTTCGGGAGACTCCTACAATGAGCAGTTCTTC. Amino acids: CSVSGDSYNEQFF.

The chain employs TRBV2 and TRBJ2-1; 11 bases fit TRBD2. Germline values: CDR1 SNHLY, CDR2 FYNNEI. Unmatched junction bases numbered 8, after V lost 6 bases and J lost 7 bases. The CDR3 has 15 residues. CDR3 coding DNA: TGTGCCAGCAGCCTTCTAGCGGGGGGTGTAAATGAGCAGTTCTTC. This encodes CASSLLAGGVNEQFF.

This chain connects TRBV11-2 to TRBJ2-5, with D tentatively TRBD2 (5 bases). Germline lookup yields CDR1 SGHAT and CDR2 FQNNGV. This CDR3 is built from 15 residues. V lost 0 bases, J lost 5 bases, and 13 bases lay in between. CDR3 in amino acids: CASSLDEGLGETQYF. Written as DNA, the CDR3 is TGTGCCAGCAGCTTAGATGAGGGATTGGGGGAGACCCAGTACTTC.

As for this clone: One end of the junction does not line up with germline, which may come from a read error. This chain links TRBV7-6 with TRBJ2-5, with 12 bases identical to TRBD2. This CDR3 has 15 amino acids. CDR1 and CDR2 (germline): SGHVS, FNYEAQ. This chain's CDR3 is CASSSTPGLAGAGDF. DNA of the CDR3: TGTGCCAGCAGTTCTACTCCGGGACTAGCGGGCGCTGGGGACTTC.

This clone was seen only a few times. The gene calls are TRBV27 and TRBJ2-3, with 8 bases that match TRBD1. This CDR3 has 16 residues. Trimming took 1 base from V and 6 from J; bases not matched to a gene: 9. The V gene's germline CDR1 is MNHEY and CDR2 SMNVEV (reference sequence). CDR3 in DNA: TGTGCCAGCAGTTTATATCCAGGGGGCTTTTCGGATACGCAGTATTTT. It is translated as CASSLYPGGFSDTQYF.

The chain has TRBV11-2 and TRBJ1-1; 9 bases fit TRBD1. Losses at the gene ends were 2 bases for V and 7 bases for J; bases not matched to a gene: 5. The V gene's germline CDR1 is SGHAT and CDR2 FQNNGV. The CDR3 runs to 14 residues. The CDR3: CASSLKGTGREAFF. The CDR3 DNA reads as TGTGCCAGCAGCTTAAAAGGGACAGGGCGTGAAGCTTTCTTT.

The chain employs TRBV25-1 and TRBJ2-1; possibly TRBD2 for D (5 bases). CDR1 and CDR2 (germline): MGHDK, SYGVNS. The CDR3 length is 12 residues. Trimming removed 6 bases from V and 7 bases from J, with 10 bases in between. CDR3 residues: CASSDGENEQFF. The CDR3 nucleotides read TGTGCCAGCAGCGACGGGGAGAATGAGCAGTTCTTC.

The chain links TRBV29-1 to TRBJ2-3, with D possibly being TRBD1 (6 bases). Trimming stripped 7 bases from V and 0 bases from J, with 17 bases between. CDR1 SQVTM and CDR2 ANQGSEA come from the germline V gene. The CDR3 has 15 amino acids. CDR3 coding DNA: TGCAGCGCCCGCGACAGGAAAACTAGCACAGATACGCAGTATTTT. Protein: CSARDRKTSTDTQYF.

This clone was counted only a few times. The rearrangement joins TRBV7-2 to TRBJ2-1, with TRBD2 identical over 9 bases. Germline trimming cut 1 base from V and 6 bases from J; bases unmatched to any gene: 13. The CDR3 extends over 18 amino acids. The germline V gene has CDR1 SGHTA and CDR2 FQGNSA. The DNA of the CDR3 is TGTGCCAGCAGCTTAGTTCTGGTAGCGGGAGTAGGGGGCAATGAGCAGTTCTTC. Its translation is CASSLVLVAGVGGNEQFF.

The CDR3 loop is CASSKEGSGRLEQYF. For the CDR3, the DNA is TGTGCCAGCAGCAAGGAGGGTAGCGGGAGACTCGAGCAGTACTTC. The chain joins TRBV5-4 to TRBJ2-7, with 9 bases lining up with TRBD2. This CDR3 is 15 amino acids long. V trimming: 4 bases; J trimming: 6 bases; junction bases outside the gene matches: 11. CDR1 SGHNT and CDR2 YYREEE come from the germline V gene (reference sequence).

The chain employs TRBV28 and TRBJ2-1; TRBD1 is a possible D gene (6 bases). CDR1 and CDR2 from the germline V gene are MDHEN and SYDVKM. The CDR3 consists of 15 residues. Trimming removed 7 bases from V and 4 bases from J, with 17 bases in between. CDR3 residues: CASNQQGSTYNEQFF. CDR3 DNA sequence: TGTGCCAGCAATCAACAGGGATCGACTTACAATGAGCAGTTCTTC.

The chain employs TRBV5-1 and TRBJ1-2; a weak D match, TRBD1 (5 bases). Trimming pared 2 bases from V and 4 bases from J, leaving 15 bases between. The CDR3 is 15 amino acids. Germline V CDR1 and CDR2: SGHRS, YFSETQ. The CDR3 DNA reads TGCGCCAGCAGCTTTGAAACCGGACAAATCTATGGCTACACCTTC. This translates into CASSFETGQIYGYTF. Complete variable domain (other parts from reference TRBV5-1 and TRBJ1-2): KAGVTQTPRYLIKTRGQQVTLSCSPISGHRSVSWYQQTPGQGLQFLFEYFSETQRNKGNFPGRFSGRQFSNSRSEMNVSTLELGDSALYLCASSFETGQIYGYTFGSGTRLTVV.

The V gene is TRBV13, the J gene TRBJ2-3, with unresolved D. The CDR3 has 15 residues. Trimming cost V 4 bases and J 4 bases, with 15 bases left between them. The germline V gene has CDR1 PRHDT and CDR2 FYEKMQ (reference sequence). The CDR3 DNA reads TGTGCCAGCAGCTCCGACCAGGATCAGGCAGATACGCAGTATTTT. Residues: CASSSDQDQADTQYF.